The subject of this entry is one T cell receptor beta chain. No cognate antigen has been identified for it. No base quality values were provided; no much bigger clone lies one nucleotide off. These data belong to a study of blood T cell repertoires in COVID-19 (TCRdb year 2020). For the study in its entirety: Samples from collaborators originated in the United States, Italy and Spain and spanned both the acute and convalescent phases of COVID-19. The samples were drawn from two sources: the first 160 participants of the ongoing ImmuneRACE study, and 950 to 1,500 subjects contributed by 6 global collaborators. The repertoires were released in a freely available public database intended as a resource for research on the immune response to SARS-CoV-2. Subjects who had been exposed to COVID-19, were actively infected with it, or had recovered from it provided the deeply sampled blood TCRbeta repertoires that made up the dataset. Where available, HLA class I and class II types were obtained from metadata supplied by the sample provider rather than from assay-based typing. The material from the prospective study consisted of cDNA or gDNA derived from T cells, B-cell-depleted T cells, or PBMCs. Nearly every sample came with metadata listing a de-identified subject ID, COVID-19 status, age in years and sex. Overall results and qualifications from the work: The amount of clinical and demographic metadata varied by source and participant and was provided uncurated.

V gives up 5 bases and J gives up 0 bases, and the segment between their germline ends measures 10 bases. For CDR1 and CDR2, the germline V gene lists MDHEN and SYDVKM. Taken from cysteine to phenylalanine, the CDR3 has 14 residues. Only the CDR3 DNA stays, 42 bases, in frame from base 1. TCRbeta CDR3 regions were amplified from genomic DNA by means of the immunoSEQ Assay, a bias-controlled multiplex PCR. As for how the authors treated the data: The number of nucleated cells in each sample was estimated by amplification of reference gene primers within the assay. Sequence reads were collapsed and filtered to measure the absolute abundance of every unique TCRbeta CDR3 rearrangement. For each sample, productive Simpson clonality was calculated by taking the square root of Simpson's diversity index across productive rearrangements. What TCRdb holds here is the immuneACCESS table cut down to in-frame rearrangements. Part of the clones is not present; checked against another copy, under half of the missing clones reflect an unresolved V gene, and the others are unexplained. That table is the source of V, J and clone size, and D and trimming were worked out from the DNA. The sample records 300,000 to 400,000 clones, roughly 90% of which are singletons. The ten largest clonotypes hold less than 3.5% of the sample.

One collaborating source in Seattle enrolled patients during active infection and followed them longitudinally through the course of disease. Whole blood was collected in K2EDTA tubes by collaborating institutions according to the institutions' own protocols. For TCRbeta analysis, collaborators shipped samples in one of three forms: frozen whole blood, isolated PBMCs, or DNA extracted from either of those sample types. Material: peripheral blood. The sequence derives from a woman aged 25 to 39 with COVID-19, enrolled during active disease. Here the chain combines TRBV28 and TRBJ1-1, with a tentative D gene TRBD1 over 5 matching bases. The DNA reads TGTGCCAGCAGTGGGGGGGGTATGAACACTGAAGCTTTCTTT. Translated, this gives CASSGGGMNTEAFF. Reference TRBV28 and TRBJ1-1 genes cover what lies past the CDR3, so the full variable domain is DVKVTQSSRYLVKRTGEKVFLECVQDMDHENMFWYRQDPGLGLRLIYFSYDVKMKEKGDIPEGYSVSREKKERFSLILESASTNQTSMYLCASSGGGMNTEAFFGQGTRLTVV.